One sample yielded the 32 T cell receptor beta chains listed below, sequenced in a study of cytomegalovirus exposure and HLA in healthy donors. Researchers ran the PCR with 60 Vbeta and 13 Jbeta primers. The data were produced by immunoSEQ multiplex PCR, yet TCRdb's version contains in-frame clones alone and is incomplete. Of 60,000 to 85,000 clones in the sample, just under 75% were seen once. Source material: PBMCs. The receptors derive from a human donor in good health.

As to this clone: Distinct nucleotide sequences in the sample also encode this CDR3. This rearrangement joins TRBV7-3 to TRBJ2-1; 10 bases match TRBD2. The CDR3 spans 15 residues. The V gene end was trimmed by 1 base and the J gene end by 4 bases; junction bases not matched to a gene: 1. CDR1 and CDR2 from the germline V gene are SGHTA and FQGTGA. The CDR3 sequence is CASSLRTSGYNEQFF. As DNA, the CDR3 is TGTGCCAGCAGCTTAAGGACTAGCGGTTACAATGAGCAGTTCTTC.

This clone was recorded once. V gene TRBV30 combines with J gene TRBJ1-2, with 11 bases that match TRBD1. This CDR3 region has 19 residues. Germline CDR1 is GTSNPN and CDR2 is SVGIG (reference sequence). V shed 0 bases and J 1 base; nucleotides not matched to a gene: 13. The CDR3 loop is CAWSVSWTGGSPLNYGYTF. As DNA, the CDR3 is TGTGCCTGGAGTGTCAGCTGGACAGGGGGCAGTCCCCTTAACTATGGCTACACCTTC. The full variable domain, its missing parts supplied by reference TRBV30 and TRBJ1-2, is SQTIHQWPATLVQPVGSPLSLECTVEGTSNPNLYWYRQAAGRGLQLLFYSVGIGQISSEVPQNLSASRPQDRQFILSSKKLLLSDSGFYLCAWSVSWTGGSPLNYGYTFGSGTRLTVV.

The DNA of the CDR3 is TGTGCCAGCAGTACGCGAAGTTTCACTGAAGCTTTCTTT. This sequence encodes CASSTRSFTEAFF. The chain couples TRBV28 to TRBJ1-1; D is undetermined. Germline-derived CDR1 and CDR2 are MDHEN and SYDVKM. V was trimmed by 5 bases and J by 4 bases, leaving 11 bases between them. CDR3 size: 13 residues.

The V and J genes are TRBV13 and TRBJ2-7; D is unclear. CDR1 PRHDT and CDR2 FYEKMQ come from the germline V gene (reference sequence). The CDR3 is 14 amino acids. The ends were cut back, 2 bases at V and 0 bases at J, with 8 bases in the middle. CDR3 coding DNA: TGTGCCAGCAGCTTAACGCTCAGCTCCTACGAGCAGTACTTC. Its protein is CASSLTLSSYEQYF.

The CDR3 spells CASSDKETQYF. CDR3 nucleotide sequence: TGTGCCAGCAGTGACAAAGAGACCCAGTACTTC. The chain recombines TRBV25-1 with TRBJ2-5; D uncertain. This CDR3 spans 11 amino acids. The V gene's germline CDR1 is MGHDK and CDR2 SYGVNS. The V end was cut by 3 bases, the J end by 3 bases, with 2 bases between.

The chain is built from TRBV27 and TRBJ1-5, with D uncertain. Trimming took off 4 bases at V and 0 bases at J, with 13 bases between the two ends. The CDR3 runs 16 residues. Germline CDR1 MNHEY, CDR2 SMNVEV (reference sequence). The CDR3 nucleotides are TGTGCCAGCAGTTCGTCGGGAGATTATAGCAATCAGCCCCAGCATTTT. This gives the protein CASSSSGDYSNQPQHF.

The DNA of the CDR3 is TGTGCCAGCAGTGCGGACAGGGGGCGCACAGGTTTCTTT. Its translation: CASSADRGRTGFF. V is TRBV2 and J is TRBJ1-1; 11 bases match TRBD1. This CDR3 contains 13 residues. The germline gives CDR1 SNHLY, CDR2 FYNNEI. The trim removed 4 bases at V and 13 bases at J, leaving 8 bases unmatched. Together with reference TRBV2 and TRBJ1-1, the CDR3 gives the full variable domain: EPEVTQTPSHQVTQMGQEVILRCVPISNHLYFYWYRQILGQKVEFLVSFYNNEISEKSEIFDDQFSVERPDGSNFTLKIRSTKLEDSAMYFCASSADRGRTGFFGQGTRLTVV.

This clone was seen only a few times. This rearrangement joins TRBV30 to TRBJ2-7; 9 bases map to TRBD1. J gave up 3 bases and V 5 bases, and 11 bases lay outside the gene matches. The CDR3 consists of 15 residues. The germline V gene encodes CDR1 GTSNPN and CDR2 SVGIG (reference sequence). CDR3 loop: CAWGHRDRVNYEQYF. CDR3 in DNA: TGTGCCTGGGGCCACCGGGACAGGGTCAACTACGAGCAGTACTTC.

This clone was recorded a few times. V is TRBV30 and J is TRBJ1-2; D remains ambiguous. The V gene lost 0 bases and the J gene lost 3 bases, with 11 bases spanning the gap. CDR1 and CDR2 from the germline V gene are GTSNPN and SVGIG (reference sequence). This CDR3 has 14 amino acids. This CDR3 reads CAWSVLTSYYGYTF. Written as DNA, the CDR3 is TGTGCCTGGAGTGTACTTACCTCCTACTATGGCTACACCTTC.

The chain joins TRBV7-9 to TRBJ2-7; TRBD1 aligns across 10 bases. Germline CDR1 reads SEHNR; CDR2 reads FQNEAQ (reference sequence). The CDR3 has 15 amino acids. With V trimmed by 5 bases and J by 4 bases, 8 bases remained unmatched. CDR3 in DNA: TGTGCCAGCAGCCTCGGGGACAGGGGTTCGTACGAGCAGTACTTC. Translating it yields CASSLGDRGSYEQYF. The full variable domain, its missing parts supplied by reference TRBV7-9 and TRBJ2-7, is DTGVSQNPRHKITKRGQNVTFRCDPISEHNRLYWYRQTLGQGPEFLTYFQNEAQLEKSRLLSDRFSAERPKGSFSTLEIQRTEQGDSAMYLCASSLGDRGSYEQYFGPGTRLTVT.

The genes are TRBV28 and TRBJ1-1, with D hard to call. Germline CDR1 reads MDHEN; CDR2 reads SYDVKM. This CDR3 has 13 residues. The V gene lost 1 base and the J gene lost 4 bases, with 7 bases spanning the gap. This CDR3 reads CASSLSVATEAFF. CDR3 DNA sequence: TGTGCCAGCAGTTTATCGGTCGCCACTGAAGCTTTCTTT.

CDR3 protein: CASSFDTNQPQHF. The CDR3, as DNA: TGTGCCAGCAGCTTTGACACTAATCAGCCCCAGCATTTT. This chain connects TRBV7-9 to TRBJ1-5; D is unclear. The CDR3 runs 13 residues. The V end was cut by 3 bases, the J end by 4 bases, with 7 bases between. Germline CDR1 SEHNR, CDR2 FQNEAQ (reference sequence).

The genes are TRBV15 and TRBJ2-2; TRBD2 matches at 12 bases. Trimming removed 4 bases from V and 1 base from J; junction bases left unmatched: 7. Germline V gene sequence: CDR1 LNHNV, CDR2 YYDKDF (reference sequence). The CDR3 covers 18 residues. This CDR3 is CATSISTSGRENTGELFF. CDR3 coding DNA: TGTGCCACCAGCATTTCGACTAGCGGGAGAGAGAACACCGGGGAGCTGTTTTTT.

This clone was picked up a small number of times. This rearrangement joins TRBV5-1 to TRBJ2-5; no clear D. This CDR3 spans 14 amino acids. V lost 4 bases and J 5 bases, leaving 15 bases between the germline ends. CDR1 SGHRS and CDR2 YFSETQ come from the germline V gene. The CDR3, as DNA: TGCGCCAGCAGCACCCCTCGGGTTGGGGAGACCCAGTACTTC. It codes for CASSTPRVGETQYF.

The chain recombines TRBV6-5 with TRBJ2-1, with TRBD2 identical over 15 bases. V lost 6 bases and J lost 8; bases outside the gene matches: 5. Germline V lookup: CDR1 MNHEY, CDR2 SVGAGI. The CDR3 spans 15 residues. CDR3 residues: CASSPGLAGGHEQFF. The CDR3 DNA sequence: TGTGCCAGCAGCCCGGGACTAGCGGGAGGCCATGAGCAGTTCTTC.

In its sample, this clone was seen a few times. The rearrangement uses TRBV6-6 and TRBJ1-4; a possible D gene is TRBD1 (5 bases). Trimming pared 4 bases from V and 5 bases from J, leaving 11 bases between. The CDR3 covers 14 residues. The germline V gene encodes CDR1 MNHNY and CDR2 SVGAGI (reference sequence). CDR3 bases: TGTGCCAGCAGTTTGACAGCGGGCAATGAAAAACTGTTTTTT. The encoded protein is CASSLTAGNEKLFF.

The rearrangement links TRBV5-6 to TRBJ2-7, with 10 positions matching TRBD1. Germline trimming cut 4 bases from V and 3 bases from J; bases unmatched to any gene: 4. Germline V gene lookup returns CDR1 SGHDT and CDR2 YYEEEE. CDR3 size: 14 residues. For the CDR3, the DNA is TGTGCCAGCAGCCCGACAGGGGGCATCTACGAGCAGTACTTC. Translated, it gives CASSPTGGIYEQYF. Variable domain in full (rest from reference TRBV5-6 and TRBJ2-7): DAGVTQSPTHLIKTRGQQVTLRCSPKSGHDTVSWYQQALGQGPQFIFQYYEEEERQRGNFPDRFSGHQFPNYSSELNVNALLLGDSALYLCASSPTGGIYEQYFGPGTRLTVT.

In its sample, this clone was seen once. CDR3 sequence reads: CASSSPGLAGHEQFF. The CDR3 region has the DNA TGTGCCAGCAGTTCCCCGGGACTAGCGGGACATGAGCAGTTCTTC. V gene TRBV27 combines with J gene TRBJ2-1; 13 positions agree with TRBD2. This CDR3 contains 15 residues. The junction had 5 bases not matched to a gene; V was cut back by 4 bases and J by 8 bases. Germline V lookup: CDR1 MNHEY, CDR2 SMNVEV (reference sequence).

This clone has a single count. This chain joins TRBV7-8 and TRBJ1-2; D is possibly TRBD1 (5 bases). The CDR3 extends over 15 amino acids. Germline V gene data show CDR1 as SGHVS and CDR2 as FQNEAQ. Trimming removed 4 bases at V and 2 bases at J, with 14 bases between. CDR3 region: CASSSTGLLNYGYTF. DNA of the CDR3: TGTGCCAGCAGCTCCACGGGACTGTTGAACTATGGCTACACCTTC. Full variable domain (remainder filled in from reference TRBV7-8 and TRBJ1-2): GAGVSQSPRYKVAKRGQDVALRCDPISGHVSLFWYQQALGQGPEFLTYFQNEAQLDKSGLPSDRFFAERPEGSVSTLKIQRTQQEDSAVYLCASSSTGLLNYGYTFGSGTRLTVV.

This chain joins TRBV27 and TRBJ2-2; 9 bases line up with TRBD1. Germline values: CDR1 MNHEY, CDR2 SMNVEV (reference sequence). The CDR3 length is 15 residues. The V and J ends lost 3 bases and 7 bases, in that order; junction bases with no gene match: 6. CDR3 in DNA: TGTGCCAGCAGTTTGAACAGGGGGCTCGACGGGGAGCTGTTTTTT. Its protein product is CASSLNRGLDGELFF.

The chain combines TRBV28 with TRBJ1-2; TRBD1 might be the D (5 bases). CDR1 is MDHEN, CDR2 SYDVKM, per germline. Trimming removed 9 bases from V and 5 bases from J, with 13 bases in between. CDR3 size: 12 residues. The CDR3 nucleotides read TGTGCCAGTATAATTCAGGGATATGGCTACACCTTC. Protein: CASIIQGYGYTF.

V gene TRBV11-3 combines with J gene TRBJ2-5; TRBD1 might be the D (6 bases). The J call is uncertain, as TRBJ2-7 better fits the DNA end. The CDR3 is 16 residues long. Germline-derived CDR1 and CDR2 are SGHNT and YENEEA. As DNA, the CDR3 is TGTGCCAGCAGCTTACAGTCGGGGACATCGGCCTACGAGCAGTACTTC. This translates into CASSLQSGTSAYEQYF.

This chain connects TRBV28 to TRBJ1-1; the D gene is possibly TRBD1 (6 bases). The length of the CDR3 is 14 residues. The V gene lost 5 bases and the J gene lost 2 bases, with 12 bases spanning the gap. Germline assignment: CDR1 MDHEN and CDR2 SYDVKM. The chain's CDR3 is CASSPRTANTEAFF. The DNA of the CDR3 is TGTGCCAGCAGTCCCCGGACAGCTAACACTGAAGCTTTCTTT.

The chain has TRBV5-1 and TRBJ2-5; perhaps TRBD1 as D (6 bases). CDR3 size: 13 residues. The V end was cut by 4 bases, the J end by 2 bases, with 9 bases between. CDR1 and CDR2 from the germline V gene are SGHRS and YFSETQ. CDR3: CASSPGTQETQYF. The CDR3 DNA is TGCGCCAGCAGCCCAGGGACACAAGAGACCCAGTACTTC.

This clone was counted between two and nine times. CDR3 DNA sequence: TGTGCCAGCAGCTTCGACTCACGTTACAATGAGCAGTTCTTC. Its protein product is CASSFDSRYNEQFF. The chain employs TRBV5-5 and TRBJ2-1; D ambiguous. The V end was cut by 2 bases, the J end by 4 bases, with 10 bases between. The CDR3 loop spans 14 amino acids. Germline CDR1 SGHKS, CDR2 YYEKEE (reference sequence).

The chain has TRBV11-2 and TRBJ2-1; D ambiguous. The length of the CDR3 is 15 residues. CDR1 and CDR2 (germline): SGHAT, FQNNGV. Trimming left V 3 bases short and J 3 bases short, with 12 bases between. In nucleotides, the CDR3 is TGTGCCAGCAGCTTGCTGGCGGAGATCTACAATGAGCAGTTCTTC. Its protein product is CASSLLAEIYNEQFF.

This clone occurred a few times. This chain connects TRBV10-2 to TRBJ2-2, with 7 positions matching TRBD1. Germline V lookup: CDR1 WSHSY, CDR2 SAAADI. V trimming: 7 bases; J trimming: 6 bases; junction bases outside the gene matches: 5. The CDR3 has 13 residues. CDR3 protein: CASTKTGPGELFF. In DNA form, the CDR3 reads TGCGCCAGCACCAAGACAGGGCCCGGGGAGCTGTTTTTT.

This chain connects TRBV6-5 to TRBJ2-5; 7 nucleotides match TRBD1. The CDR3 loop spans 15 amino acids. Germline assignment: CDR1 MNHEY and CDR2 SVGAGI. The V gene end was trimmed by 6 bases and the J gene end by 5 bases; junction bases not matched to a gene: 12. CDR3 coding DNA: TGTGCCAGCAGGAGAGAACGGGACAGAAGGGAGACCCAGTACTTC. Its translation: CASRRERDRRETQYF.

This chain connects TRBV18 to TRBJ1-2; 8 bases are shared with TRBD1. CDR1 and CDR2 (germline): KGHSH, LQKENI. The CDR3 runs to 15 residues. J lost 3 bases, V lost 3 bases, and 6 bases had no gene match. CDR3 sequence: CASSPGQGPDYGYTF. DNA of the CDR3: TGTGCCAGCTCACCCGGACAGGGCCCAGACTATGGCTACACCTTC.

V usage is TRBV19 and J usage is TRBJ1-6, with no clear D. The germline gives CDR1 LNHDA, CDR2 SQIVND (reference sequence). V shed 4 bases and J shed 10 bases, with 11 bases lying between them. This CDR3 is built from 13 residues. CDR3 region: CASSTRGYSPLHF. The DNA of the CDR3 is TGTGCCAGTAGTACCCGGGGATACTCACCCCTCCACTTT.

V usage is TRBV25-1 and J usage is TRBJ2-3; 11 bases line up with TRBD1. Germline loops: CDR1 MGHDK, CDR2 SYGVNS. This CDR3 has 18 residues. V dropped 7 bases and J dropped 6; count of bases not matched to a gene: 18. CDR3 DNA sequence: TGTGCCAGCACATTGGCCGGGACAGGGGGAGGAGGTTCCGATACGCAGTATTTT. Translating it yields CASTLAGTGGGGSDTQYF. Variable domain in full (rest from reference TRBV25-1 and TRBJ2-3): EADIYQTPRYLVIGTGKKITLECSQTMGHDKMYWYQQDPGMELHLIHYSYGVNSTEKGDLSSESTVSRIRTEHFPLTLESARPSHTSQYLCASTLAGTGGGGSDTQYFGPGTRLTVL.

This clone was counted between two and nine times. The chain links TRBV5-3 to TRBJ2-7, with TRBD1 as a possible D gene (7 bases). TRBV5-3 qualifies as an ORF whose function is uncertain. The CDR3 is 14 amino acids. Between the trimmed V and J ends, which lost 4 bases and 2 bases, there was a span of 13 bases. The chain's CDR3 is CARSRRGAAYEQYF. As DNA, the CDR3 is TGTGCCAGAAGCCGCAGGGGGGCCGCCTACGAGCAGTACTTC.